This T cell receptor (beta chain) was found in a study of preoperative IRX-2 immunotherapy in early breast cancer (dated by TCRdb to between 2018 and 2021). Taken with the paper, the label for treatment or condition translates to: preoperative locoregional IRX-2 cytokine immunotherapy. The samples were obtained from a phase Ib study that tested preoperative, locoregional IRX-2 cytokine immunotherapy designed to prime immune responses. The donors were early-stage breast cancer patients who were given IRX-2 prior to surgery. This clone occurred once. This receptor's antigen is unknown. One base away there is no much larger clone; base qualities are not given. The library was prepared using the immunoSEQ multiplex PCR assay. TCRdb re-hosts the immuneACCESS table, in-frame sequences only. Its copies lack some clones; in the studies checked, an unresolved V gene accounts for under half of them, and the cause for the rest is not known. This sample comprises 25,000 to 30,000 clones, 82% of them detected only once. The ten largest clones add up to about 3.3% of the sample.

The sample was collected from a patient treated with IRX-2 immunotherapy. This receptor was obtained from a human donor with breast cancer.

The CDR3 loop reads CASSFMLGRAGNTIYF. The sequenced DNA is TGTGCCAGCAGCTTCATGCTCGGCAGGGCTGGAAACACCATATATTTT. The sequence links TRBV11-3 to TRBJ1-3; possibly the D gene is TRBD1, per 5 matching bases. Including the terminal cysteine and phenylalanine, the CDR3 comprises 16 residues. The entry retains the CDR3 DNA only, 48 bases that are in frame from base 1. V was cut back by 3 bases and J by 2 bases, leaving a gap of 14 bases between them. The germline V gene provides CDR1 SGHNT and CDR2 YENEEA.